This T cell receptor (beta chain) was identified during a study of OX40 agonist ivuxolimab in advanced cancers. Looking at the study overall: From roughly 20 to 79 years was the age range, with a mean of around 60 years, and around 80% were male. Study results and limitations: Within 6 weeks, CD4+ and CD8+ blood T cells expanded clonally at 0.1 to 3.0 mg/kg.

Produced via immunoSEQ multiplex PCR; TCRdb's table is partial and in-frame only. The table lists tens of thousands of clones, around four fifths of them singletons. Trimming pared 0 bases from V and 2 bases from J, leaving 14 bases between. Germline V CDR1 and CDR2: SGHNT, YYREEE (reference sequence). The CDR3 is 16 amino acids. This clone was counted once. Its antigen is undetermined. The source is an adult with an advanced solid tumor such as melanoma, head and neck, liver or kidney cancer. The material was CD4+ or CD8+ T cells sorted from blood, obtained in a trial of the OX40 agonist ivuxolimab. The chain couples TRBV5-4 to TRBJ2-5; tentative D call: TRBD1 (6 bases). CDR3 protein: CASSLGTQGLQETQYF. CDR3 nucleotides: TGTGCCAGCAGCTTGGGGACACAGGGATTACAAGAGACCCAGTACTTC. The complete variable domain, with remaining parts taken from reference TRBV5-4 and TRBJ2-5, reads ETGVTQSPTHLIKTRGQQVTLRCSSQSGHNTVSWYQQALGQGPQFIFQYYREEENGRGNFPPRFSGLQFPNYSSELNVNALELDDSALYLCASSLGTQGLQETQYFGPGTRLLVL.